This TCR beta chain appears in the sequencing data of a study of cytomegalovirus exposure and HLA in healthy donors. The germline V gene encodes CDR1 SNHLY and CDR2 FYNNEI. The ends were cut back, 4 bases at V and 4 bases at J, with 13 bases in the middle. This CDR3 contains 15 residues. Primers: 60 Vbeta forward and 13 Jbeta reverse. The protocol was immunoSEQ multiplex PCR, while the TCRdb copy is restricted to in-frame clones and leaves out a portion. The sample lists around 63,000 clones, more than 60% occurring once. The source of this sequence is a woman aged 30 to 39 in good health and CMV-seronegative. The sample consisted of PBMCs. This chain joins TRBV2 and TRBJ2-2; TRBD1 might be the D (5 bases). DNA for the CDR3: TGTGCCAGCAGTGCCGTCCGCCAGGGCACCGGGGAGCTGTTTTTT. Translating it yields CASSAVRQGTGELFF.